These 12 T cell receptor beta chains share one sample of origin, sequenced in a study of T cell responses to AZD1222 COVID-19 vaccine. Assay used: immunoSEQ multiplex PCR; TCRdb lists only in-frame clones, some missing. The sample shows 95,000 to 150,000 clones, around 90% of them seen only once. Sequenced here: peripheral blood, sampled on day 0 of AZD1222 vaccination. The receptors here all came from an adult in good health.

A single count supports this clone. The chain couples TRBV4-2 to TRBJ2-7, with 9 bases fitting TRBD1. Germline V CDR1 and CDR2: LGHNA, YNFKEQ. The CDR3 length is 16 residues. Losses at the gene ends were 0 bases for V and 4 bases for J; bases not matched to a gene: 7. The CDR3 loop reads CASSQEPGQGLYEQYF. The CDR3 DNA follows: TGTGCCAGCAGCCAAGAACCGGGACAGGGTTTGTACGAGCAGTACTTC.

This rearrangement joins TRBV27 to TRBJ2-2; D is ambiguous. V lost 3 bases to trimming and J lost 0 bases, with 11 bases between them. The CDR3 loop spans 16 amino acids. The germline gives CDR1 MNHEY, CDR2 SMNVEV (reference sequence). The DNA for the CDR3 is TGTGCCAGCAGTTTTAGGCCCAGCTCGAACACCGGGGAGCTGTTTTTT. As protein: CASSFRPSSNTGELFF.

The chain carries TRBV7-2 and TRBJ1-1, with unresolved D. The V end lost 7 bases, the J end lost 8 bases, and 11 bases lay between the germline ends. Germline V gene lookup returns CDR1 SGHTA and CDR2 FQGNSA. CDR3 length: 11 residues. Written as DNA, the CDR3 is TGTGCCAGCAACCCGGCCGTCGAAGCTTTCTTT. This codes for CASNPAVEAFF.

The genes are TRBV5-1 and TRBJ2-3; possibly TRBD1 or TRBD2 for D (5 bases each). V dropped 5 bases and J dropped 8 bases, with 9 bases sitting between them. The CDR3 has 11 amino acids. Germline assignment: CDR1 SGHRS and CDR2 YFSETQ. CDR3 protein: CASRGEGTQYF. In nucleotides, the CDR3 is TGCGCCAGCAGGGGGGAAGGTACGCAGTATTTT.

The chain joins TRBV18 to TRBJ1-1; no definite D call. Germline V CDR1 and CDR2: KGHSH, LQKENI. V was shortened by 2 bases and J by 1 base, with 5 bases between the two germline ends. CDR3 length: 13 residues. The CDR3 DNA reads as TGTGCCAGCTCACCAAACGAGAACACTGAAGCTTTCTTT. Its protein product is CASSPNENTEAFF.

Here the CDR3 DNA reads TGTGCCAGCAGCGTTTCTGGAGCGGGAGGGACGCAGTATTTT. Amino acid sequence: CASSVSGAGGTQYF. V is TRBV3-1 (or the pseudogene TRBV3-2) and J is TRBJ2-3, with TRBD2 identical over 10 bases. This CDR3 comprises 14 residues. V was pared by 5 bases and J by 9 bases, with 8 bases of the junction left unmatched. Germline-derived CDR1 and CDR2 are LGHDT and YNNKEL (reference sequence).

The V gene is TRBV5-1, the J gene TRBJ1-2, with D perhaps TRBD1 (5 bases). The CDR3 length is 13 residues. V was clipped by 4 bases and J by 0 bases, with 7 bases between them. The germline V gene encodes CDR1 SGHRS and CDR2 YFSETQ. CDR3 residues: CASSQGPNYGYTF. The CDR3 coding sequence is TGCGCCAGCAGCCAGGGACCTAACTATGGCTACACCTTC.

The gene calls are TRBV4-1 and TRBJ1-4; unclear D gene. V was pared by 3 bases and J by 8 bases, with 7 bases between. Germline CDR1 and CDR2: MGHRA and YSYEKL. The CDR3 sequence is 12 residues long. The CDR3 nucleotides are TGCGCCAGCAGCCAGATACAGGAAAAACTGTTTTTT. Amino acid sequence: CASSQIQEKLFF.

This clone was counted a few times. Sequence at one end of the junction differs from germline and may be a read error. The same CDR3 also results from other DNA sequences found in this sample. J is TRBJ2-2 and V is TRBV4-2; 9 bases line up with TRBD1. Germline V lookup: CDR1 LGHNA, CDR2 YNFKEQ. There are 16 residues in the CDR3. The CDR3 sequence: CATSQDRGGLAGELFF. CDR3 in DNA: TGTGCCACCAGCCAAGACAGGGGGGGGTTGGCCGGGGAGCTGTTTTTT.

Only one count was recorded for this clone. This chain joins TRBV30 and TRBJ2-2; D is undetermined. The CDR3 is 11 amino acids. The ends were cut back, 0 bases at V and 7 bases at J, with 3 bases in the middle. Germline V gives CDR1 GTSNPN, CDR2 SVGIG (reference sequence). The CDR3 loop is CAWSVFGELFF. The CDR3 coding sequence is TGTGCCTGGAGTGTTTTCGGGGAGCTGTTTTTT.

CDR3 sequence reads: CASSEDRGEKLFF. Here the CDR3 DNA reads TGTGCCAGCAGCGAGGACAGGGGGGAAAAACTGTTTTTT. The V and J genes are TRBV5-4 and TRBJ1-4; 10 nucleotides agree with TRBD1. Germline assignment: CDR1 SGHNT and CDR2 YYREEE (reference sequence). This CDR3 has 13 residues. With V trimmed by 4 bases and J by 8 bases, 2 bases remained unmatched.

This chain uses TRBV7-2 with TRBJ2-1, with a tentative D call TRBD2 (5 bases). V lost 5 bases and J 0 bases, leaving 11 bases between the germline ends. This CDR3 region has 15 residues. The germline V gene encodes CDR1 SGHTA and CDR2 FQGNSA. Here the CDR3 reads CASSGLPGSYNEQFF. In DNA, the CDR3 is TGTGCCAGCAGCGGACTGCCCGGCTCCTACAATGAGCAGTTCTTC.